This record concerns one T cell receptor (beta chain) sequence. The data stem from a study of blood T cell repertoires in COVID-19. Across the whole study: Material from acute and convalescent COVID-19 was sourced from the United States, Italy and Spain. The analysed material was cDNA or gDNA that came from T cells, B-cell-depleted T cells, or PBMCs.

V lost 4 bases, J lost 4 bases, and 14 bases lay in between. The V gene's germline CDR1 is SGDLS and CDR2 YYNGEE. The CDR3 consists of 14 residues. Source study methods: For nucleated cells, counts were estimated from reference gene primer amplification. Repertoires were generated with immunoSEQ multiplex PCR, while TCRdb's copy carries only in-frame clones and drops some. V and J calls and clone size are those listed in that table; D and trimming were worked out from the DNA. Seen here are around 63,000 clones, roughly 78% observed once, and the top ten hold approximately 30%. This sequence joins TRBV9 and TRBJ2-5; a possible D gene is TRBD1 (6 bases). Input material: peripheral blood. This receptor was taken from a human donor in a cohort sampled during active COVID-19. CDR3 sequence (DNA): TGTGCCAGCAGCACAACAGGGTTGGGAGAGACCCAGTACTTC. Amino acid sequence: CASSTTGLGETQYF.